Detailed here is one T cell receptor beta chain. Its antigen is still unknown. Base qualities are not at hand, and no much larger clone is one base apart. At one collaborating source in Seattle, patients were enrolled during active infection and were followed longitudinally through the course of disease. Collaborating institutions collected whole blood in K2EDTA tubes following their own protocols. For TCRbeta analysis, collaborator samples were shipped as frozen whole blood, as isolated PBMCs, or as DNA extracted from either sample type. The data originate from a study of blood T cell repertoires in COVID-19 (dated by TCRdb to 2020 to 2021). Background for the entire study: Samples covering the acute and convalescent phases of COVID-19 were provided by collaborators in the United States, Italy and Spain. The material from the prospective study consisted of cDNA or gDNA derived from T cells, B-cell-depleted T cells, or PBMCs. Subjects who had been exposed to COVID-19, were actively infected with it, or had recovered from it provided the deeply sampled blood TCRbeta repertoires that made up the dataset. The repertoires were released in a freely available public database meant as a resource for research on the immune response to SARS-CoV-2. The samples were drawn from the first 160 participants of the ongoing ImmuneRACE study and from some 1,300 subjects provided by 6 global collaborators. The sample metadata nearly always contained a de-identified subject ID, COVID-19 status, age in years and sex. Where available, HLA class I and class II types were taken from metadata supplied by the sample provider and were not determined by assay-based typing. Overall study outcomes, separate from this receptor: How much clinical and demographic metadata was included differed by source and by participant, and the metadata was provided uncurated.

TCRbeta CDR3 regions were amplified from genomic DNA by means of the immunoSEQ Assay, a bias-controlled multiplex PCR. For the original study's pipeline: Within the assay, amplification of reference gene primers was used to estimate how many nucleated cells each sample contained. To quantify the absolute abundance of each unique TCRbeta CDR3 rearrangement, sequence reads were collapsed and filtered. For each sample, productive Simpson clonality was calculated as the square root of Simpson's diversity index across productive rearrangements. TCRdb holds this immuneACCESS table with in-frame rearrangements only. Some clones are missing; in checked studies, unresolved V genes explain under half, and the rest has no known cause. The V and J calls and clone size were taken over from that table, and D and trimming were inferred from the DNA. The sample profile shows 300,000 or so clones; roughly 90% of them were found once. The ten largest account for 2% to 2.5% of the sample.

The sequence was collected from a woman younger than 45 with COVID-19, enrolled during active disease. Specimen: peripheral blood.

The DNA sequence is as follows: TGTGCCATCCCCGGACAGGGAAGTAGCACCGGGGAGCTGTTTTTT. Protein translation: CAIPGQGSSTGELFF. The rearranged segments are TRBV10-3 and TRBJ2-2; 8 bases in the junction line up with TRBD1. The CDR3 runs 15 residues from the cysteine to the phenylalanine. Of all the DNA, just the CDR3 is kept, 45 bases in frame from base 1. CDR1 and CDR2, looked up from the germline V gene, are ENHRY and SYGVKD. Trimming takes 8 bases off V and 4 bases off J; junction bases not matched to a gene: 9.